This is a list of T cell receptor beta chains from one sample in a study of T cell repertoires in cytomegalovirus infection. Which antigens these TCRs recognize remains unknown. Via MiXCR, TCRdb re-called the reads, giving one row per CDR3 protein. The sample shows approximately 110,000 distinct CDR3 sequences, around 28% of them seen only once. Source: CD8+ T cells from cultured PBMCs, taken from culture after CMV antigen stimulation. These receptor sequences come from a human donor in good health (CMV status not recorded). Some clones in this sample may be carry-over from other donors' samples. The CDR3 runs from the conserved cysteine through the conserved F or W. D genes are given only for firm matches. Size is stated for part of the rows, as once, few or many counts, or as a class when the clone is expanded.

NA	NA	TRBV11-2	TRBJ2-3	TGTGCCAGCAGCTTGGCCCGGGGGAGCGGGCGCCCAGATACGCAGTATTTT	CASSLARGSGRPDTQYF
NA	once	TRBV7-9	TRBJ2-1	TGTGCCAGCAGCTTAAAAGGCGGAACCTACAATGAGCAGTTCTTC	CASSLKGGTYNEQFF
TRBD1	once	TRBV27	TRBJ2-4	TGTGCCAGCAGTTTAGGGGCAGGGGGCAGAATTCAGTACTTC	CASSLGAGGRIQYF
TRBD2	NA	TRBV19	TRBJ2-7	TGTGCCAGTAGTATAAGGGGACTAGGCTTCTACGAGCAGTACTTC	CASSIRGLGFYEQYF
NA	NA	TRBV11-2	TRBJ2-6	TGTGCCAGCAGCTTAGATGCGGATGACGGCGGGACCTCTGGGGCCAACGTCCTGACTTTC	CASSLDADDGGTSGANVLTF
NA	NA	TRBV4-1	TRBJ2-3	TGCGCCAGCAGCCAGAGGGAAGGGGGCACAGATACGCAGTATTTT	CASSQREGGTDTQYF
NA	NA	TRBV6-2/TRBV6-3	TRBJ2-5	TGTGCCAGCAGTCCCGGAGCAGTCAAAGAGACCCAGTACTTC	CASSPGAVKETQYF
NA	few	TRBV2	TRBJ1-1	TGTGCCAGCAGTGAAGCTGAAAAGAACACTGAAGCTTTCTTT	CASSEAEKNTEAFF
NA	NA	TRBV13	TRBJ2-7	TGTGCCAGCAGCTTTCATCATTTGTACGAGCAGTACTTC	CASSFHHLYEQYF
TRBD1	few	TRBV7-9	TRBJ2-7	TGTGCCAGCACCACCGACAGGGTCACCTACGAGCAGTACTTC	CASTTDRVTYEQYF
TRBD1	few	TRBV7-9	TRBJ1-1	TGTGCCAGCAGCACTTTGCCACAGGGGAGCACTGAAGCTTTCTTT	CASSTLPQGSTEAFF